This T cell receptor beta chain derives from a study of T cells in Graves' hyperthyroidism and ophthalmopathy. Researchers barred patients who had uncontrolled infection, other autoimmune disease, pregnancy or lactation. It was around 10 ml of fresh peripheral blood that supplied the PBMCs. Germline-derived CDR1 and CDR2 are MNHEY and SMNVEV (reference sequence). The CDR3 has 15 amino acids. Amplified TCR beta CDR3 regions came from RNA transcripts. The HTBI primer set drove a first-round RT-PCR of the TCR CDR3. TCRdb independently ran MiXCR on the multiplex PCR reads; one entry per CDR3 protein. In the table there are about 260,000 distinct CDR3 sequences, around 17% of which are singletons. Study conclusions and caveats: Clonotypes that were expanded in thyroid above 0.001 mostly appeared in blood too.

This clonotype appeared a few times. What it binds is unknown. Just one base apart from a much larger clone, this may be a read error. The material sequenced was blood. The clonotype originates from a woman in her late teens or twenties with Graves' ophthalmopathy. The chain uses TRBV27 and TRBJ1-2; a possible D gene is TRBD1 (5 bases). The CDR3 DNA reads TGTGCCAGCAGTTTGGTCGGGGGAAGGAACTATGGCCACACCTTC. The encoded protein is CASSLVGGRNYGHTF.